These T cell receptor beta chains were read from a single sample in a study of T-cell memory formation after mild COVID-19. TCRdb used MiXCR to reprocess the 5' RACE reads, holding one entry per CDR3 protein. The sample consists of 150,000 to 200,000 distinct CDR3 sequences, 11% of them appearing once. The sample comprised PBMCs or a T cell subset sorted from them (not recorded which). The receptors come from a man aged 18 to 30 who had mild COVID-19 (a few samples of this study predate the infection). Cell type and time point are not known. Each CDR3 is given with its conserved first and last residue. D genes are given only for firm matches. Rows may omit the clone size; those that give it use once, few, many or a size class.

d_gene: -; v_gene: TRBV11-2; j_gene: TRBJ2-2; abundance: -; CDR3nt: TGTGCCAGCACCATTCAGGGGCCCGGGGAGCTGTTTTTT; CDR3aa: CASTIQGPGELFF
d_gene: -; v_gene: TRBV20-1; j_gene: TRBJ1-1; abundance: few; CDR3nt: TGCAGTGCTCCTGAACAGGGACCCACTGAAGCTTTCTTT; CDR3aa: CSAPEQGPTEAFF
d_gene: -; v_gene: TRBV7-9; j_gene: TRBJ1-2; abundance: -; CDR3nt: TGTGCCAGCAGCCCCCAGGGAGGCCCCTATGGCTACACCTTC; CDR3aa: CASSPQGGPYGYTF
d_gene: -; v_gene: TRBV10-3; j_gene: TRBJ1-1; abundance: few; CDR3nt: TGTGCCATCAGTGAACAGGGTATGAACACTGAAGCTTTCTTT; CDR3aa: CAISEQGMNTEAFF
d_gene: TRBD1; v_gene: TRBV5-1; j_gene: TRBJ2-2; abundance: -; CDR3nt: TGCGCCAGCGCGCGGACAGGGGGCAGCACCGGGGAGCTGTTTTTT; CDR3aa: CASARTGGSTGELFF
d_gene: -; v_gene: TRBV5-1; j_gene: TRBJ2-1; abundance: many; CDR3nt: TGCGCCAGCCAAGGGCGAGATACCTACAATGAGCAGTTCTTC; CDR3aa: CASQGRDTYNEQFF
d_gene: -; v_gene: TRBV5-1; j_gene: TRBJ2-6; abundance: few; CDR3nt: TGCGCCAGCGCTATCCAGGCAGGATCTGGGGCCAACGTCCTGACTTTC; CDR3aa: CASAIQAGSGANVLTF
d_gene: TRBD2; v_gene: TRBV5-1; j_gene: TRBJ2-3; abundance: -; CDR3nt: TGCGCCAGCAGCCCCTTGGGCGGGGGAACAGATACGCAGTATTTT; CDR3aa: CASSPLGGGTDTQYF
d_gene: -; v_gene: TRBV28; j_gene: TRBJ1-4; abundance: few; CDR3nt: TGTGCCAGCAGTCAGGGACCGATTAATGAAAAACTGTTTTTT; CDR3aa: CASSQGPINEKLFF
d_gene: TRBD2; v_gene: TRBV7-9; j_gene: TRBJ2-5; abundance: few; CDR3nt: TGTGCCAGCACCCCAGCGGGGGGACAAGAGACCCAGTACTTC; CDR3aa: CASTPAGGQETQYF
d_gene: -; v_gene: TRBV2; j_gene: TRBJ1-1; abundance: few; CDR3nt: TGTGCCAGCACTGAAGCTTTCTTT; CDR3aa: CASTEAFF
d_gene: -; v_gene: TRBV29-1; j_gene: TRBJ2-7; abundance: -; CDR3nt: TGCAGCGCCGGAGACAGCTCCTACGAGCAGTACTTC; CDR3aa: CSAGDSSYEQYF